The sequence of this T cell receptor beta chain was determined in a study of cytomegalovirus exposure and HLA in healthy donors. Study-wide results and caveats: In an earlier analysis, in roughly 580 donors, most V segments appeared productive either ~87% or ~30% of the time. TCR beta sequences numbering around 15,000 were associated with HLA alleles at 0.05 false discovery rate in a later analysis.

PCR involved 60 Vbeta and 13 Jbeta primers. Data came from immunoSEQ multiplex PCR; TCRdb stores just in-frame clones and leaves some out. The profile shows around 75,000 clones, more than 75% of them singletons. This clone was counted once. No antigen is known for it. Looked up from germline, CDR1 is MDHEN and CDR2 is SYDVKM. Trimming removed 7 bases from V and 4 bases from J, with 19 bases in between. The CDR3 totals 16 residues. The TCR originated in a man aged 40-49 years in good health and CMV-seronegative. The chain recombines TRBV28 with TRBJ2-2; D might be TRBD2 (7 bases). The sample consisted of PBMCs. Here the CDR3 reads CASTSGGGAGTGELFF. For the CDR3, the DNA is TGTGCCAGCACCTCGGGTGGGGGGGCCGGCACCGGGGAGCTGTTTTTT.